This TCR beta chain originates from a study of persistence of HIV-infected CD4 T cells. The immunoSEQ assay was version 4, run in survey mode. Method: immunoSEQ multiplex PCR; TCRdb's copy keeps in-frame clones and lacks some. The table lists about 14,000 clones, 60% to 80% of them singletons. This CDR3 region has 16 residues. V was shortened by 0 bases and J by 1 base, with 9 bases between the two germline ends. Germline V gene sequence: CDR1 LNHNV, CDR2 YYDKDF (reference sequence). Overlapping HIV-1 Gag 15-mer peptides at about 1 ug per peptide per mL were used. Sorting of responding CD4+ T cells relied on upregulated CD40 ligand together with CD69. These HIV-1-infected adults initiated suppressive ART in chronic infection. CD8+ T cells were removed from PBMCs prior to stimulation. Study-wide results and limits: TCRbeta richness was lower in CMV- and Gag-responding cells than in anti-CD3/anti-CD28-responding cells. Degenerate expanded CDR3beta sequences were enriched among CMV- and Gag-responding cells.

A remark on this clone: Its antigen is as yet unknown.

This sample comprised CD4+ T cells sorted from PBMCs after roughly 18-hour stimulation, obtained from a patient who received antiretroviral therapy. V usage is TRBV15 and J usage is TRBJ2-2; D ambiguous. The receptor was derived from an adult man with HIV who was CMV-seropositive. Here the CDR3 DNA reads TGTGCCACCAGCAGAGAGGGCGTGGGGAACACCGGGGAGCTGTTTTTT. It encodes CATSREGVGNTGELFF.